The entry below describes one TCR beta chain. What it recognizes is unknown. This CDR3 is 13 amino acids long. The V and J ends lost 7 bases and 2 bases, in that order; junction bases with no gene match: 6. CDR1 is SGHRS, CDR2 YFSETQ, per germline. MiXCR was run by TCRdb on the RT-PCR reads, yielding one entry per CDR3 protein. This sample has about 180,000 distinct CDR3 sequences, with roughly a tenth found just once. The data were taken from a study of response to subunit inactivated influenza vaccine. Findings and limits, study-wide: The authors proposed limited new T cell recruitment per seasonal influenza vaccination.

Source: CD8+ T cells sorted from PBMCs, taken less than 30 months after vaccination. The V and J genes are TRBV5-1 and TRBJ2-7, with 7 bases fitting TRBD1. This receptor was taken from a man between 50 and 69 years old who received an inactivated influenza vaccine. The CDR3 DNA reads as TGCGCCAGCCGAGGGGACAGCACCTACGAGCAGTACTTC. It specifies CASRGDSTYEQYF.